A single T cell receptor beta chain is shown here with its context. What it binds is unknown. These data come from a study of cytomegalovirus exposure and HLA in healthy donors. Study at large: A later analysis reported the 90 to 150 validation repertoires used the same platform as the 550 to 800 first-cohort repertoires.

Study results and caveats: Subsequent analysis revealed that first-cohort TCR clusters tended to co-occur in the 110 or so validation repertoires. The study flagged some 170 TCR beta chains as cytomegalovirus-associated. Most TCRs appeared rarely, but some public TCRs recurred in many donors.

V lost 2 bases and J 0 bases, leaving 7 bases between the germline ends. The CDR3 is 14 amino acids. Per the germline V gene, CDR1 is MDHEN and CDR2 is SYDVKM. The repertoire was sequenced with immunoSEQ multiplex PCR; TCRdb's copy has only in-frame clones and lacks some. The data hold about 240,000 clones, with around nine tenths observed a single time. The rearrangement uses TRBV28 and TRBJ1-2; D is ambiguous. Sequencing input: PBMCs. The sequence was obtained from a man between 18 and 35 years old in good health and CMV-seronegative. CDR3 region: CASSLAHPNYGYTF. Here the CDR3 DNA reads TGTGCCAGCAGTTTAGCACACCCTAACTATGGCTACACCTTC.